This T cell receptor beta chain is drawn from a study of blood T cell repertoires in COVID-19. The ends lost 8 bases at V and 4 bases at J; junction bases unmatched: 9. Germline CDR1 and CDR2: SNHLY and FYNNEI. The CDR3 has 15 residues. The table came from immunoSEQ multiplex PCR; TCRdb's copy has only in-frame clones and leaves some out. The data contain about 210,000 clones, about 83% of them singletons. The rearrangement joins TRBV2 to TRBJ1-4; 8 nucleotides agree with TRBD1. This sequence originates from a woman aged 45 to 65 with acute or convalescent COVID-19. Sequencing was performed on peripheral blood. The CDR3: CASSSRGLGNEKLFF. Here the CDR3 DNA reads TGTGCCAGCTCGAGCAGGGGGCTGGGTAATGAAAAACTGTTTTTT.